This TCR beta chain was found in a study of blood T cell repertoires in COVID-19. Overall study: Acute-phase and convalescent COVID-19 samples originated in the United States, Italy and Spain. From T cells, B-cell-depleted T cells, or PBMCs came the material, which was cDNA or gDNA.

Per the germline V gene, CDR1 is MNHEY and CDR2 is SVGEGT. V was shortened by 7 bases and J by 4 bases, with 14 bases between the two germline ends. This CDR3 spans 13 amino acids. In the authors' methods: Estimation of nucleated cell counts was performed using reference gene primer amplification. TCRdb's table, derived via immunoSEQ multiplex PCR, lists solely in-frame clones and lacks some. For V, J and clone size, that table is used; D and trimming come from the DNA. The sample consists of under 250,000 clones, roughly four fifths of them appearing once. Sequences were obtained from peripheral blood. The V gene is TRBV6-2 or TRBV6-3, the J gene TRBJ2-7; possibly TRBD1 for D (5 bases). The sequence was obtained from a woman between 18 and 29 years old with acute or convalescent COVID-19. This CDR3 reads CASTPRSGYEQYF. For the CDR3, the DNA is TGTGCCAGCACCCCCCGTTCAGGGTACGAGCAGTACTTC.